These 11 T cell receptor beta chains were all obtained from the same sample, sequenced in a study of cytomegalovirus exposure and HLA in healthy donors. 13 Jbeta primers and 60 Vbeta primers were used for the PCR. Sequencing was performed with immunoSEQ multiplex PCR; in TCRdb, only in-frame clones are kept and a portion is missing. The sample includes about 96,000 clones, about three quarters seen only once; the top ten take around 7.5%. The sample comprised PBMCs. The receptor source for this set is a man aged 50-60 years in good health and CMV-seropositive.

This chain uses TRBV5-6 with TRBJ2-4; D is ambiguous. Germline V lookup: CDR1 SGHDT, CDR2 YYEEEE. This CDR3 has 14 amino acids. V was trimmed by 3 bases and J by 6 bases, leaving 13 bases between them. As DNA, the CDR3 is TGTGCCAGCAGCTCCCGAACCAGTCGAAACATTCAGTACTTC. Its translation: CASSSRTSRNIQYF. Full variable domain (outside the CDR3, taken from reference TRBV5-6 and TRBJ2-4): DAGVTQSPTHLIKTRGQQVTLRCSPKSGHDTVSWYQQALGQGPQFIFQYYEEEERQRGNFPDRFSGHQFPNYSSELNVNALLLGDSALYLCASSSRTSRNIQYFGAGTRLSVL.

This sequence joins TRBV27 and TRBJ2-1; 7 positions agree with TRBD1. The CDR3 runs 15 residues. Germline CDR1 is MNHEY and CDR2 is SMNVEV (reference sequence). V shed 4 bases and J 6 bases; nucleotides not matched to a gene: 9. CDR3 region: CASSSPPTGRNEQFF. CDR3 in DNA: TGTGCCAGCAGTTCCCCTCCGACAGGGCGCAATGAGCAGTTCTTC.

This chain uses TRBV4-2 with TRBJ1-2, with a tentative D call TRBD1 (6 bases). V was shortened by 9 bases and J by 8 bases, with 13 bases between the two germline ends. The CDR3 is made up of 11 amino acids. Germline lookup yields CDR1 LGHNA and CDR2 YNFKEQ. Here the CDR3 reads CASLGGGGYTF. As DNA, the CDR3 is TGTGCCAGTTTAGGGGGGGGAGGCTACACCTTC.

This clone came up once. The CDR3 here is CASSTGDSPKPQHF. CDR3 coding DNA: TGTGCCAGCTCCACTGGGGACAGCCCGAAGCCCCAGCATTTT. The chain carries TRBV18 and TRBJ1-5, with 7 bases aligning to TRBD1. The germline V gene encodes CDR1 KGHSH and CDR2 LQKENI. The CDR3 runs to 14 residues. V shed 6 bases, J shed 8 bases, and the junction held 10 bases outside the gene matches.

The chain combines TRBV5-3 with TRBJ1-4; 8 bases agree with TRBD1. TRBV5-3 is sorted into the ORF group, with uncertain function. J was trimmed by 8 bases and V by 1 base; bases with no gene match: 13. CDR3 length: 17 amino acids. CDR3 sequence: CARSLFGQGVIGEKLFF. The CDR3 DNA is TGTGCCAGAAGCTTGTTCGGACAGGGTGTCATAGGCGAAAAACTGTTTTTT.

V is TRBV28 and J is TRBJ1-5; weak D call: TRBD1 (5 bases). Germline V gives CDR1 MDHEN, CDR2 SYDVKM. The CDR3 contains 12 residues. Between the trimmed V and J ends, which lost 5 bases and 11 bases, there was a span of 13 bases. DNA for the CDR3: TGTGCCAGCAGTCCCCGGGGGTGCACCCAGCATTTT. Amino acid sequence: CASSPRGCTQHF.

This chain uses TRBV6-5 with TRBJ1-6; D is ambiguous. This CDR3 is built from 13 residues. V shed 6 bases and J shed 7 bases, with 10 bases lying between them. Germline-derived CDR1 and CDR2 are MNHEY and SVGAGI. CDR3 residues: CASRVGLNSPLHF. In nucleotides, the CDR3 is TGTGCCAGCAGAGTCGGACTCAATTCACCCCTCCACTTT.

The chain joins TRBV5-6 to TRBJ2-3; 7 bases align to TRBD1. CDR3 length: 13 amino acids. V dropped 5 bases and J dropped 4; count of bases not matched to a gene: 4. CDR1 SGHDT and CDR2 YYEEEE come from the germline V gene. The CDR3, as DNA: TGTGCCAGCAGGATCCAGGGGGCAGATACGCAGTATTTT. Protein product: CASRIQGADTQYF.

The chain combines TRBV6-1 with TRBJ1-6; tentatively, D is TRBD1 (6 bases). This CDR3 comprises 16 residues. With 3 bases removed from V and 7 bases from J, the gap between germline ends came to 16 bases. Germline V gene sequence: CDR1 MNHNS, CDR2 SASEGT. The CDR3 here is CASSEATGTLNSPLHF. The CDR3 bases are TGTGCCAGCAGTGAGGCAACCGGGACACTGAATTCACCCCTCCACTTT.

The V and J genes are TRBV7-2 and TRBJ2-7; no reliable D call. Germline V CDR1 and CDR2: SGHTA, FQGNSA. Trimming shortened V by 1 base and J by 2 bases, and 9 bases separated the two germline ends. The CDR3 runs 14 residues. This CDR3 is CASSLVSFTYEQYF. CDR3 coding DNA: TGTGCCAGCAGCTTAGTAAGCTTTACCTACGAGCAGTACTTC.

CDR3 in DNA: TGTGCCAGTAGAATACAGGGGCATGAGCAGTTCTTC. Encoded protein: CASRIQGHEQFF. J is TRBJ2-1 and V is TRBV19, with 7 nucleotides matching TRBD1. The germline gives CDR1 LNHDA, CDR2 SQIVND (reference sequence). CDR3 length equals 12 residues. V gave up 6 bases and J gave up 8 bases; unmatched junction bases: 4.